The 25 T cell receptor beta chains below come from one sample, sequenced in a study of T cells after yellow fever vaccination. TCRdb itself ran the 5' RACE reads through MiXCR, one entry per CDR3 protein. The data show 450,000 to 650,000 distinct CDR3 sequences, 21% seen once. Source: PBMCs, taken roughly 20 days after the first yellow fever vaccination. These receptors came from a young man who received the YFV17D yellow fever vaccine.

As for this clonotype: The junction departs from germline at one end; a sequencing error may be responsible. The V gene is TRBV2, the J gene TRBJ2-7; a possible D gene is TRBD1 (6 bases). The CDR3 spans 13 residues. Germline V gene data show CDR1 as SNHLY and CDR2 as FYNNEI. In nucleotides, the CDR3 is TGTGCCAGCAGCCGAAGGACAGACTACGAGGAGTACTTC. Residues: CASSRRTDYEEYF.

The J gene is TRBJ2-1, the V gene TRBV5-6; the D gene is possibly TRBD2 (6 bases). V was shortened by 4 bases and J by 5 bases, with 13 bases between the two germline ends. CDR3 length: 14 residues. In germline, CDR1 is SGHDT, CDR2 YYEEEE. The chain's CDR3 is CASSVPGSNNEQFF. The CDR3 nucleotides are TGTGCCAGCAGCGTGCCCGGGAGCAACAATGAGCAGTTCTTC.

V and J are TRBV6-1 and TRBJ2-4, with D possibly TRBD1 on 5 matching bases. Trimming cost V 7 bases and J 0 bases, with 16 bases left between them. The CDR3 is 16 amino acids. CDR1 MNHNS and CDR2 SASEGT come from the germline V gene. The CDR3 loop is CASKSLTAVAKNIQYF. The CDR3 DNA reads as TGTGCCAGCAAATCGTTGACAGCCGTAGCCAAAAACATTCAGTACTTC.

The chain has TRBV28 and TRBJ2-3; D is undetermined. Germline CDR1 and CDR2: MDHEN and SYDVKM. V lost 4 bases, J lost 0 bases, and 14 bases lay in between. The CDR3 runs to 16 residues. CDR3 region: CASSSPDPFSTDTQYF. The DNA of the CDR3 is TGTGCCAGCAGTTCGCCAGATCCTTTTAGCACAGATACGCAGTATTTT.

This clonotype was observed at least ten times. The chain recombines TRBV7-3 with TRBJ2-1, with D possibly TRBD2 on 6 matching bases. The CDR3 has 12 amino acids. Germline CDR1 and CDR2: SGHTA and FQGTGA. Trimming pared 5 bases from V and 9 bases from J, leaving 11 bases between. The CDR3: CASSRMGGEQFF. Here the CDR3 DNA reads TGTGCCAGCAGCCGGATGGGGGGTGAGCAGTTCTTC. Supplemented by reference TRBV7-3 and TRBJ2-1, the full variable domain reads GAGVSQTPSNKVTEKGKYVELRCDPISGHTALYWYRQSLGQGPEFLIYFQGTGAADDSGLPNDRFFAVRPEGSVSTLKIQRTERGDSAVYLCASSRMGGEQFFGPGTRLTVL.

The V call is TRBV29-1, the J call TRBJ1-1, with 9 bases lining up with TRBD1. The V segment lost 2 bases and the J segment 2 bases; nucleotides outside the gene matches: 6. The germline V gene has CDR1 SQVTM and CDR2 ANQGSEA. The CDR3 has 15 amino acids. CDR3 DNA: TGCAGCGTTGAATCCCCGGGACAGGGTAACACTGAAGCTTTCTTT. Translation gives CSVESPGQGNTEAFF. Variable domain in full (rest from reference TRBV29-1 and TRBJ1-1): SAVISQKPSRDICQRGTSLTIQCQVDSQVTMMFWYRQQPGQSLTLIATANQGSEATYESGFVIDKFPISRPNLTFSTLTVSNMSPEDSSIYLCSVESPGQGNTEAFFGQGTRLTVV.

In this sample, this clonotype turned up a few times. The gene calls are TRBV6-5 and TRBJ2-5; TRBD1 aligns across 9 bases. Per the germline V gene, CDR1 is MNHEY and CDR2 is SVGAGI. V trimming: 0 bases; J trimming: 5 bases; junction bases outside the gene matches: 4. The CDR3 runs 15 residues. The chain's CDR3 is CASSYSTGGGETQYF. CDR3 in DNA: TGTGCCAGCAGTTACTCGACAGGGGGGGGCGAGACCCAGTACTTC.

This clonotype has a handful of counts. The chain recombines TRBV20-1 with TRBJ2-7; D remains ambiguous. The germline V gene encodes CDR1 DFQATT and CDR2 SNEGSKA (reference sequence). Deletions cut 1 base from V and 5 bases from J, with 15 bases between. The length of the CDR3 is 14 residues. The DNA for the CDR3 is TGCAGTGCTAGAGGAGTTGAATCGCCGAACGAGCAGTACGTC. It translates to CSARGVESPNEQYV.

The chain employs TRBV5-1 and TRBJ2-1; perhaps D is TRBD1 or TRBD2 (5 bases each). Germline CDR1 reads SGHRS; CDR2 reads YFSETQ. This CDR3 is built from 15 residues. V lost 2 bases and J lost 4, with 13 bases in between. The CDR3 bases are TGCGCCAGCAGCTTCGGGGCAGTAGGTTACAATGAGCAGTTCTTC. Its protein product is CASSFGAVGYNEQFF.

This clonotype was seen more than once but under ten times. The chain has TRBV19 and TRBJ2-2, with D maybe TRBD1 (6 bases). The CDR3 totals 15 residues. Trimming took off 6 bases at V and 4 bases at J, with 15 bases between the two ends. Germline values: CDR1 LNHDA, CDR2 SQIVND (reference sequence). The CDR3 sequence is CASSAHTGTTGELFF. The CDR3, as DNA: TGTGCCAGTAGCGCCCATACAGGGACCACCGGGGAGCTGTTTTTT.

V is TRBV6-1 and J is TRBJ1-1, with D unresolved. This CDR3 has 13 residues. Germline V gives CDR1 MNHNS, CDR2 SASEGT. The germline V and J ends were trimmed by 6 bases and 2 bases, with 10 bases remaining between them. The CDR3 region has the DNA TGTGCCAGCAGGTTTTTGGGCAACACTGAAGCTTTCTTT. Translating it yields CASRFLGNTEAFF.

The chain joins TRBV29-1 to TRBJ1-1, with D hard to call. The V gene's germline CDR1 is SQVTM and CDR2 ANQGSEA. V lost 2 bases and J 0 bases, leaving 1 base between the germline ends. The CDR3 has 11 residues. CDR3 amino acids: CSVELNTEAFF. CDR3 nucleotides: TGCAGCGTTGAATTGAACACTGAAGCTTTCTTT.

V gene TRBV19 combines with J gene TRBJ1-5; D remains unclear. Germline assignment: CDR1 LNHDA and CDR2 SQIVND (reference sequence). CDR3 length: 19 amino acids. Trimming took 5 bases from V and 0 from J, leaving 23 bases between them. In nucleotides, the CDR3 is TGTGCCAGTAGTCCCCCGGGGAGGGCTAAACTGAATAGCAATCAGCCCCAGCATTTT. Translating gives CASSPPGRAKLNSNQPQHF.

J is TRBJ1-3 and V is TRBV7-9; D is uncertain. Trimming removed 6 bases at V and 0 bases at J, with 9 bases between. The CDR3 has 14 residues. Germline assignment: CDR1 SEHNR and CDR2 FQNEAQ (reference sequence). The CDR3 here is CASRPAGSGNTIYF. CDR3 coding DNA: TGTGCCAGCAGGCCAGCGGGCTCTGGAAACACCATATATTTT. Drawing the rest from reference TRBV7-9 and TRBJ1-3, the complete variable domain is DTGVSQNPRHKITKRGQNVTFRCDPISEHNRLYWYRQTLGQGPEFLTYFQNEAQLEKSRLLSDRFSAERPKGSFSTLEIQRTEQGDSAMYLCASRPAGSGNTIYFGEGSWLTVV.

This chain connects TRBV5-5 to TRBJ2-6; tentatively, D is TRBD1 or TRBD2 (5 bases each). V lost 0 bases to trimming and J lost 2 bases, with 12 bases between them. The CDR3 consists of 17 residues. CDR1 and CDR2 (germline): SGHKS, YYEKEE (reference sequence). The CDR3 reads CASSLVRVGPGANVLTF. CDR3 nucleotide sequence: TGTGCCAGCAGCTTGGTCAGGGTGGGACCTGGGGCCAACGTCCTGACTTTC.

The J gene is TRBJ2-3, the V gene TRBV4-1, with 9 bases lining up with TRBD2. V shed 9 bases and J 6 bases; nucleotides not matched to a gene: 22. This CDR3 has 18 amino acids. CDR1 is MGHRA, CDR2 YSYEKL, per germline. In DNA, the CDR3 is TGCGCCAGACCCACCGAACTAGCGGGCGGCCGCCCTAGCGATACGCAGTATTTT. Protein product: CARPTELAGGRPSDTQYF.

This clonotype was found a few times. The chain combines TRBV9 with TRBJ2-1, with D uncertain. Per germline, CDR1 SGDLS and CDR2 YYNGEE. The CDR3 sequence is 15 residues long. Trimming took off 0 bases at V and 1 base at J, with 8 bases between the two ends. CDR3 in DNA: TGTGCCAGCAGCGTAGCTGGTGAGTCCTACAATGAGCAGTTCTTC. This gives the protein CASSVAGESYNEQFF.

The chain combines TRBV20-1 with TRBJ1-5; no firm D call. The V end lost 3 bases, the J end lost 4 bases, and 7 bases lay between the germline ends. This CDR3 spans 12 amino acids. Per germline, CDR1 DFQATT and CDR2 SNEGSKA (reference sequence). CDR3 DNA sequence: TGCAGTGCTAGTCAATCAAATCAGCCCCAGCATTTT. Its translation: CSASQSNQPQHF.

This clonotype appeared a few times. The CDR3 is CASSHPIGRNEQFF. CDR3 nucleotides: TGCGCCAGCAGCCACCCTATAGGAAGGAATGAGCAGTTCTTC. This sequence joins TRBV4-1 and TRBJ2-1, with D unresolved. In germline, CDR1 is MGHRA, CDR2 YSYEKL. This CDR3 spans 14 amino acids. V shed 3 bases and J shed 7 bases, with 13 bases lying between them.

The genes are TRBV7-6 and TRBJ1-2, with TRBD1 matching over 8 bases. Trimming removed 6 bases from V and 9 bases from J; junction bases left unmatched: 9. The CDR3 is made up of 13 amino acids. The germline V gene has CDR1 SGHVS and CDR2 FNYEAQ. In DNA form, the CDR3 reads TGTGCCAGCAGTGAGGACAGGGAATCGAGCTACACCTTC. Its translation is CASSEDRESSYTF.

CDR3 protein: CASSENEGQEYGYTF. The CDR3 coding sequence is TGTGCCAGCAGCGAAAATGAAGGGCAGGAGTATGGCTACACCTTC. The J gene is TRBJ1-2, the V gene TRBV21-1. TRBV21-1 constitutes a pseudogene. This CDR3 has 15 residues.

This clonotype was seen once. The CDR3 is CASSLRPGYQETQYF. The CDR3 nucleotides read TGTGCCAGCAGCTTACGTCCCGGTTACCAAGAGACCCAGTACTTC. This chain uses TRBV7-8 with TRBJ2-5; D not resolved. V lost 2 bases and J lost 0, with 10 bases in between. Germline assignment: CDR1 SGHVS and CDR2 FQNEAQ. The CDR3 has 15 amino acids. The full variable domain, in which reference TRBV7-8 and TRBJ2-5 provide the parts outside the CDR3, is GAGVSQSPRYKVAKRGQDVALRCDPISGHVSLFWYQQALGQGPEFLTYFQNEAQLDKSGLPSDRFFAERPEGSVSTLKIQRTQQEDSAVYLCASSLRPGYQETQYFGPGTRLLVL.

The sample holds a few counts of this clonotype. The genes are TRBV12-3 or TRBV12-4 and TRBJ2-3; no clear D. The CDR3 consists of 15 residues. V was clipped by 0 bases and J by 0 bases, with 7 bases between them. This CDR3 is CASSLAVSSTDTQYF. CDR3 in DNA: TGTGCCAGCAGTTTAGCGGTATCTAGCACAGATACGCAGTATTTT.

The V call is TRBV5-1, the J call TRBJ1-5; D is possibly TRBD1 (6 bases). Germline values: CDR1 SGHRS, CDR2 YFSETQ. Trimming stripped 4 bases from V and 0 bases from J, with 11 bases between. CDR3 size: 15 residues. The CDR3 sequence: CASSEQGNSNQPQHF. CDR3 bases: TGCGCCAGCAGCGAACAGGGAAATAGCAATCAGCCCCAGCATTTT.

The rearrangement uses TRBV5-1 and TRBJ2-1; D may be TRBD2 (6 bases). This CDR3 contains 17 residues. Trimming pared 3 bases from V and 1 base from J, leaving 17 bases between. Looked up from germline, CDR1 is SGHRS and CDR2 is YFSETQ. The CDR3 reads CASSWRDPRGSYNEQFF. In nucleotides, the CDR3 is TGCGCCAGCAGCTGGAGGGACCCGCGGGGTTCCTACAATGAGCAGTTCTTC.